Listed below are T cell receptor beta chains from one sample, sequenced in a study of PD-L1 blockade in urothelial cancer. TCRdb's table, derived via immunoSEQ multiplex PCR, lists solely in-frame clones and lacks some. The table lists almost 50,000 clones, about 86% of them singletons. This specimen consisted of PBMCs, obtained around atezolizumab (anti-PD-L1) treatment. The origin of the receptors is a man in his 70s with urothelial cancer. Both conserved end residues are part of each CDR3. The D gene is left open where the match is weak. The size field is filled for only some rows; it gives once, few, many or a size class.

len	d_gene	j_gene	abundance	v_gene	CDR3nt	CDR3aa
13	-	TRBJ2-3	-	TRBV2	TGTGCCAGCAGTGAGTGGGAGGCAGATACGCAGTATTTT	CASSEWEADTQYF
13	-	TRBJ1-1	-	TRBV2	TGTGCCAGCAGTTTTTCCCGGTTGACTGAAGCTTTCTTT	CASSFSRLTEAFF
12	TRBD2	TRBJ2-3	once	TRBV7-3	TGTGCCAGCCGCGGGGGGACAGATACGCAGTATTTT	CASRGGTDTQYF
16	-	TRBJ2-5	-	TRBV18	TGTGCCAGCCCTCCGGGGGTCTCGGGACGGAAAGAGACCCAGTACTTC	CASPPGVSGRKETQYF
14	-	TRBJ2-7	-	TRBV9	TGTGCCAGCAGCGTAGCAAGCCTCACCTACGAGCAGTACTTC	CASSVASLTYEQYF
17	TRBD1	TRBJ1-4	-	TRBV4-1	TGCGCCAGCAGCCGCCGGGACAGGGGGCCCGTGGATGAAAAACTGTTTTTT	CASSRRDRGPVDEKLFF
14	-	TRBJ2-7	-	TRBV7-2	TGTGCCAGCAGCTTGCGGACAGACCGCTACGAGCAGTACTTC	CASSLRTDRYEQYF
12	-	TRBJ2-7	-	TRBV11-3	TGTGCCAGCAGCTTTGGGAGCTACGAGCAGTACTTC	CASSFGSYEQYF
14	-	TRBJ1-2	-	TRBV5-6	TGTGCCAGCAGCTCCGGTGCAGGGAACTATGGCTACACCTTC	CASSSGAGNYGYTF
12	-	TRBJ1-4	-	TRBV4-1	TGCGCCAGCAGCGGGCTAAAAGAAAAACTGTTTTTT	CASSGLKEKLFF
15	TRBD2	TRBJ2-5	once	TRBV5-1	TGCGCCAGCAGCCGGACTAGCGGGAGTCGGGAGACCCAGTACTTC	CASSRTSGSRETQYF
14	TRBD2	TRBJ2-3	-	TRBV10-3	TGTGCCACCGGCAGCGGGGGGCGCACAGATACGCAGTATTTT	CATGSGGRTDTQYF
13	-	TRBJ2-5	-	TRBV19	TGTGCCAGTAGTATTGGGAGTACCGAGACCCAGTACTTC	CASSIGSTETQYF
19	TRBD1	TRBJ1-6	once	TRBV30	TGTGCCTGGTCCTGGGCCCGACAGGGGGCGAGCTCCTATAATTCACCCCTCCACTTT	CAWSWARQGASSYNSPLHF
15	-	TRBJ2-3	-	TRBV5-1	TGCGCCAGCAGCTTAGGGGGACCCCCGGAAGATACGCAGTATTTT	CASSLGGPPEDTQYF
16	TRBD2	TRBJ2-5	-	TRBV14	TGTGCCAGCAGCCTTGGGGAACCTAGCGGACAAGAGACCCAGTACTTC	CASSLGEPSGQETQYF
14	TRBD2	TRBJ2-7	medium-sized	TRBV28	TGTGCCAGCATGGCCAGCGGGAGGGCCTACGAGCAGTACTTC	CASMASGRAYEQYF
15	-	TRBJ2-1	-	TRBV5-4	TGTGCCAGCAGCCCCGACAGGCCAACCTACAATGAGCAGTTCTTC	CASSPDRPTYNEQFF
15	-	TRBJ1-5	-	TRBV4-1	TGCGCCAGCAGCCAAGATCGAGCGATCAATCAGCCCCAGCATTTT	CASSQDRAINQPQHF
13	TRBD1	TRBJ2-3	-	TRBV7-2	TGTGCCAGCAGCTTCGACAGGGGAAGTACGCAGTATTTT	CASSFDRGSTQYF
16	-	TRBJ2-2	-	TRBV6-1	TGTGCCAGCAGTGCCCTACAGGGAAGGAACACCGGGGAGCTGTTTTTT	CASSALQGRNTGELFF
13	TRBD1	TRBJ1-2	-	TRBV29-1	TGCAGCGTACCTGAGGGACAGGGGGCTGGCTACACCTTC	CSVPEGQGAGYTF
12	-	TRBJ2-7	-	TRBV5-8	TGTGCCAGCACCCGGCGGCAGTACGAGCAGTACTTC	CASTRRQYEQYF
16	TRBD1	TRBJ1-2	-	TRBV19	TGTGCCAGTAGCCCCGCCGGACAGGCGGCGAAGTATGGCTACACCTTC	CASSPAGQAAKYGYTF
18	TRBD2	TRBJ2-3	-	TRBV9	TGTGCCAGCAGCCCCCGGGGGACGGGAGGGCCTGGCGCAGATACGCAGTATTTT	CASSPRGTGGPGADTQYF
14	TRBD1	TRBJ2-3	once	TRBV30	TGTGCCTGGTCGACAGGGGGAAGCACAGATACGCAGTATTTT	CAWSTGGSTDTQYF
13	TRBD1	TRBJ1-5	-	TRBV29-1	TGCAGCGTTGCCGGGACAGGCGATCAGCCCCAGCATTTT	CSVAGTGDQPQHF
15	TRBD1	TRBJ2-3	-	TRBV7-9	TGTGCCAGCAGTTACGGGACAGGGGGTAAAGATACGCAGTATTTT	CASSYGTGGKDTQYF
16	TRBD1	TRBJ1-2	-	TRBV6-5	TGTGCCAGCAGTTTGGACAGGGACTCCGGTAACTATGGCTACACCTTC	CASSLDRDSGNYGYTF
11	-	TRBJ2-1	-	TRBV20-1	TGCAGTGCTAGAGATGGCAGGGGGCAGTTCTTC	CSARDGRGQFF
17	-	TRBJ2-1	-	TRBV4-3	TGCGCCAGCAGCCAAGATCGAGGTAGCGGTTCCTACAATGAGCAGTTCTTC	CASSQDRGSGSYNEQFF
16	-	TRBJ1-2	-	TRBV16	TGTGCCAGCAGCCAATCGCGGGACGCAGCTAACTATGGCTACACCTTC	CASSQSRDAANYGYTF
12	-	TRBJ1-2	once	TRBV5-4	TGTGCCAGCAGCTCGTTCAACTATGGCTACACCTTC	CASSSFNYGYTF
15	-	TRBJ1-5	-	TRBV9	TGTGCCAGCAGCCCCCATTCGGGGGGCGGGCAGCCCCAGCATTTT	CASSPHSGGGQPQHF
17	TRBD1	TRBJ2-1	-	TRBV5-1	TGCGCCAGCAGCTCAAATCCGGGACAGGGGAACTACAATGAGCAGTTCTTC	CASSSNPGQGNYNEQFF
12	-	TRBJ1-2	-	TRBV18	TGTGCCAGCTCACCGGACAGTTATGGCTACACCTTC	CASSPDSYGYTF
14	-	TRBJ1-1	-	TRBV6-1	TGTGCCAGCAGAGCTTGGACAGTGAACACTGAAGCTTTCTTT	CASRAWTVNTEAFF